Listed here are 25 T cell receptor beta chains from one sample, sequenced in a study of blood T cells in healthy people across ages. Primed by a sample-barcoded 5' primer and a J-beta primer mix, a second PCR proceeded for roughly 6 to 12 cycles. TCRdb called the 5' RACE reads again in MiXCR, with one record for every CDR3 protein. The table shows under 800,000 distinct CDR3 sequences, with around a fifth occurring only once. The specimen was blood. The receptor set was obtained from a man in his 70s in good health.

This chain joins TRBV12-3 or TRBV12-4 and TRBJ2-5, with D perhaps matching TRBD2 (6 bases). The DNA end lines up better with TRBJ2-1; the J call may be wrong. This CDR3 contains 14 residues. CDR3: CASSRREKSDEQFF. CDR3 nucleotide sequence: TGTGCCAGCAGTCGACGGGAGAAAAGCGATGAGCAGTTCTTC.

This clonotype was seen only a few times. V is TRBV7-6 and J is TRBJ2-5, with D possibly matching TRBD2 (5 bases). Judging by the DNA end, TRBJ2-1 fits better; the J call may be wrong. Germline V gene data show CDR1 as SGHVS and CDR2 as FNYEAQ. CDR3 length: 14 residues. CDR3 sequence reads: CASSLATSSNEQFF. DNA for the CDR3: TGTGCCAGCAGCTTAGCCACTAGTTCCAATGAGCAGTTCTTC.

This clonotype was detected only a few times. This chain uses TRBV6-5 with TRBJ1-5; D possibly corresponds to TRBD1 (5 bases). CDR3 size: 13 residues. CDR1 and CDR2 from the germline V gene are MNHEY and SVGAGI. Between the trimmed V and J ends, which lost 4 bases and 6 bases, there was a span of 10 bases. This CDR3 is CASSSGLSQPQHF. The CDR3 bases are TGTGCCAGCAGTTCAGGGTTGTCTCAGCCCCAGCATTTT.

The chain joins TRBV20-1 to TRBJ2-7; 11 nucleotides agree with TRBD2. V shed 0 bases and J 4 bases; nucleotides not matched to a gene: 5. The CDR3 covers 15 residues. The germline gives CDR1 DFQATT, CDR2 SNEGSKA (reference sequence). For the CDR3, the DNA is TGCAGTGCTAGAGATGGGTCTAGCGGGGGGTACGAGCAGTACTTC. It translates to CSARDGSSGGYEQYF.

This chain links TRBV7-2 with TRBJ2-7; weak D call: TRBD2 (5 bases). CDR1 is SGHTA, CDR2 FQGNSA, per germline. V lost 1 base and J 2 bases, leaving 15 bases between the germline ends. CDR3 length equals 16 residues. CDR3 coding DNA: TGTGCCAGCAGCTTAGATCGGCGAGGACTGCCCTACGAGCAGTACTTC. This codes for CASSLDRRGLPYEQYF.

The gene calls are TRBV7-2 and TRBJ1-1, with D possibly matching TRBD1 (6 bases). V was clipped by 5 bases and J by 0 bases, with 13 bases between them. The CDR3 is 15 amino acids. In germline, CDR1 is SGHTA, CDR2 FQGNSA. The CDR3 reads CASSEQGVLNTEAFF. The CDR3 DNA follows: TGTGCCAGCAGCGAACAGGGTGTACTGAACACTGAAGCTTTCTTT.

This chain connects TRBV12-3 or TRBV12-4 to TRBJ2-1; D call uncertain. V was cut by 6 bases and J by 12 bases, with 18 bases left in between. The CDR3 extends over 13 amino acids. The DNA for the CDR3 is TGTGCCAGCAGAAGTTCCGGACCTCTTGGGCAGTTCTTC. Its protein product is CASRSSGPLGQFF.

This clonotype came up a few times. The V call is TRBV2, the J call TRBJ1-5; D is possibly TRBD1 (5 bases). CDR1 and CDR2 from the germline V gene are SNHLY and FYNNEI. The CDR3 length is 12 residues. V dropped 6 bases and J dropped 6 bases, with 9 bases sitting between them. The CDR3 is CASRGGGQPQHF. The CDR3 DNA reads as TGTGCCAGCAGGGGGGGTGGTCAGCCCCAGCATTTT. The whole variable domain, filled in from reference TRBV2 and TRBJ1-5, reads EPEVTQTPSHQVTQMGQEVILRCVPISNHLYFYWYRQILGQKVEFLVSFYNNEISEKSEIFDDQFSVERPDGSNFTLKIRSTKLEDSAMYFCASRGGGQPQHFGDGTRLSIL.

A note on this clonotype: A read error may produce the germline difference seen at one junction end. This chain links TRBV24-1 with TRBJ2-5; TRBD1 matches 8 bases. The CDR3 is 15 residues long. Germline V CDR1 and CDR2: KGHDR, SFDVKD. The CDR3, as DNA: TGTGCCACCAGTGACGCAGGGGGCTTCCAAGAGACCCGGTACTTC. Protein product: CATSDAGGFQETRYF.

The gene calls are TRBV11-3 and TRBJ2-3, with D unresolved. The V gene's germline CDR1 is SGHNT and CDR2 YENEEA. Trimming stripped 5 bases from V and 5 bases from J, with 11 bases between. This CDR3 comprises 13 residues. DNA of the CDR3: TGTGCCAGCAGCCCTCACAGTATAGATACGCAGTATTTT. Encoded protein: CASSPHSIDTQYF.

On this clonotype itself: A junction end diverges from the germline sequence, so it may reflect a read error. The chain carries TRBV5-1 and TRBJ2-2; D perhaps matches TRBD1 (5 bases). The germline V gene has CDR1 SGHRS and CDR2 YFSETQ. This CDR3 contains 15 residues. CDR3 in amino acids: CASKEGGANAGELFF. The DNA of the CDR3 is TGCGCCAGCAAAGAAGGTGGGGCGAACGCCGGGGAGCTGTTTTTT. Looking up the rest from reference TRBV5-1 and TRBJ2-2 gives the full variable domain: KAGVTQTPRYLIKTRGQQVTLSCSPISGHRSVSWYQQTPGQGLQFLFEYFSETQRNKGNFPGRFSGRQFSNSRSEMNVSTLELGDSALYLCASKEGGANAGELFFGEGSRLTVL.

V and J are TRBV5-5 and TRBJ2-5; 7 bases align to TRBD1. The germline V gene has CDR1 SGHKS and CDR2 YYEKEE (reference sequence). The CDR3 loop spans 14 amino acids. Germline trimming cut 4 bases from V and 2 bases from J; bases unmatched to any gene: 5. The CDR3 DNA follows: TGTGCCAGCAGCATGACAGGGAAACAAGAGACCCAGTACTTC. Its translation: CASSMTGKQETQYF. The variable domain in full, with the rest retrieved from reference TRBV5-5 and TRBJ2-5, is DAGVTQSPTHLIKTRGQQVTLRCSPISGHKSVSWYQQVLGQGPQFIFQYYEKEERGRGNFPDRFSARQFPNYSSELNVNALLLGDSALYLCASSMTGKQETQYFGPGTRLLVL.

CDR3 bases: TGTGCCAGCAGCCTCACAGGTCGAGGACTAGCGGGATACAATGAGCAGTTCTTC. Amino acid sequence: CASSLTGRGLAGYNEQFF. The V gene is TRBV3-1, the J gene TRBJ2-1; 12 bases are shared with TRBD2. V gave up 4 bases and J gave up 4 bases; unmatched junction bases: 11. Germline V gives CDR1 LGHDT, CDR2 YNNKEL (reference sequence). This CDR3 contains 18 residues.

The rearrangement uses TRBV20-1 and TRBJ2-3; D might be TRBD1 or TRBD2, each matching 5 bases. Germline V gene lookup returns CDR1 DFQATT and CDR2 SNEGSKA (reference sequence). There are 14 residues in the CDR3. With 6 bases removed from V and 1 base from J, the gap between germline ends came to 14 bases. CDR3 nucleotide sequence: TGCAGTGCCCCAAATTGGGACCGCACAGATACGCAGTATTTT. This sequence encodes CSAPNWDRTDTQYF.

CDR3 residues: CASSSNSGRIYNEQFF. As DNA, the CDR3 is TGTGCCAGCAGCTCCAACAGCGGGAGAATCTACAATGAGCAGTTCTTC. The chain has TRBV11-2 and TRBJ2-5; 8 positions agree with TRBD2. The J call may be wrong; the DNA end is better matched by TRBJ2-1. The germline gives CDR1 SGHAT, CDR2 FQNNGV. This CDR3 is built from 16 residues.

This clonotype was seen a handful of times. The chain is built from TRBV19 and TRBJ2-3; 7 nucleotides match TRBD1. The germline CDR1 and CDR2 sequences are LNHDA and SQIVND (reference sequence). CDR3 length: 14 residues. Germline trimming cut 9 bases from V and 2 bases from J; bases unmatched to any gene: 8. As DNA, the CDR3 is TGTGCCAGCTCCGGGACAGCCTACACAGATACGCAGTATTTT. Residues: CASSGTAYTDTQYF.

The chain employs TRBV7-2 and TRBJ2-5; D is ambiguous. The V end lost 0 bases, the J end lost 10 bases, and 12 bases lay between the germline ends. The CDR3 consists of 13 residues. The germline gives CDR1 SGHTA, CDR2 FQGNSA. CDR3 bases: TGTGCCAGCAGCTTAGCGTCTGGGGATGTCCAGTACTTC. The encoded protein is CASSLASGDVQYF.

CDR3 coding DNA: TGTGCCAGCAGCGAAGGACAGGCCCGTGGGAACATTCAGTACTTC. Amino acid sequence: CASSEGQARGNIQYF. J is TRBJ2-4 and V is TRBV21-1; the DNA was not used to check the table's D call, TRBD1. TRBV21-1 is assigned pseudogene status. The CDR3 is 15 amino acids.

This clonotype has more than one count but fewer than ten. The chain couples TRBV30 to TRBJ1-3; D remains ambiguous. The V end lost 7 bases, the J end lost 1 base, and 11 bases lay between the germline ends. CDR1 and CDR2 (germline): GTSNPN, SVGIG (reference sequence). This CDR3 is 13 amino acids long. CDR3 sequence: CASRWGSGNTIYF. DNA of the CDR3: TGTGCCTCGAGATGGGGATCTGGAAACACCATATATTTT.

This clonotype was counted only a few times. This chain links TRBV12-3 or TRBV12-4 with TRBJ2-5; TRBD2 aligns across 12 bases. The assigned J gene may be wrong: the sequence end matches TRBJ2-1 better. This CDR3 has 14 residues. CDR3 bases: TGTGCCAGCAGTACTAGCGGGAGGCTCAATGAGCAGTTCTTC. Its protein is CASSTSGRLNEQFF.

This clonotype has ten or more counts. The chain uses TRBV29-1 and TRBJ2-7, with 10 bases aligning to TRBD1. Germline V gene sequence: CDR1 SQVTM, CDR2 ANQGSEA. Trimming removed 2 bases from V and 2 bases from J; junction bases left unmatched: 3. This CDR3 region has 14 residues. This CDR3 is CSVENGQGAYEQYF. The DNA for the CDR3 is TGCAGCGTTGAAAACGGACAGGGGGCCTACGAGCAGTACTTC.

Only a few counts were recorded for this clonotype. The rearrangement uses TRBV10-3 and TRBJ2-1, with a weak D call TRBD2 (5 bases). The CDR3 length is 11 residues. Germline V gives CDR1 ENHRY, CDR2 SYGVKD. Trimming took off 6 bases at V and 7 bases at J, with 7 bases between the two ends. CDR3 residues: CAISRENEQFF. For the CDR3, the DNA is TGTGCCATCAGCCGGGAAAATGAGCAGTTCTTC.

This chain connects TRBV12-3 or TRBV12-4 to TRBJ1-2; 10 nucleotides line up with TRBD1. This CDR3 contains 14 residues. J gave up 6 bases and V 7 bases, and 8 bases lay outside the gene matches. The CDR3 DNA reads as TGTGCCAGCAATCTGGGACAGGGGAGGGATGGCTACACCTTC. Translation gives CASNLGQGRDGYTF.

This clonotype was observed a handful of times. The chain uses TRBV7-9 and TRBJ1-4, with TRBD1 matching 10 bases. Trimming removed 5 bases from V and 5 bases from J; junction bases left unmatched: 2. Germline CDR1 is SEHNR and CDR2 is FQNEAQ (reference sequence). The CDR3 runs 14 residues. This CDR3 is CASSATGGNEKLFF. The CDR3 coding sequence is TGTGCCAGCAGCGCGACAGGGGGCAATGAAAAACTGTTTTTT.

The chain has TRBV10-3 and TRBJ2-4, with TRBD2 matching over 10 bases. The CDR3 runs to 15 residues. Germline loops: CDR1 ENHRY, CDR2 SYGVKD. V trimming: 4 bases; J trimming: 9 bases; junction bases outside the gene matches: 9. The CDR3 bases are TGTGCCATCAGTGGAACCGGGACTAGCGAAGGCATTCAGTACTTC. It yields the protein CAISGTGTSEGIQYF.